This T cell receptor (beta chain) was recorded in a study of blood T cell repertoires in COVID-19. Trimming at V came to 2 bases and at J to 1 base, leaving 4 bases not matched to a gene. This CDR3 comprises 15 residues. The sample holds one count of this clone. Measured with immunoSEQ multiplex PCR; TCRdb has only the in-frame clones, and not every one. The data hold about 310,000 clones, with roughly 90% observed a single time. The chain links TRBV23-1 to TRBJ2-7, with TRBD2 matching 8 bases. TRBV23-1 is reported as an ORF; its role is uncertain. The TCR originated in a middle-aged woman who had recovered from COVID-19. What was sequenced was PBMCs or T cells enriched from blood (not recorded which). This CDR3 reads CASSQRTSGSYEQYF. CDR3 coding DNA: TGCGCCAGCAGTCAAAGAACTAGCGGATCCTACGAGCAGTACTTC.